The 14 T cell receptor beta chains in this list originate from one sample, sequenced in a study of regulatory T cells in long-lasting Graves disease. Regarding time point: newly diagnosed GD, antithyroid drugs for less than 3 months. Construction of the TCR library relied on RNA isolated from PBMCs. According to the study, TCR beta libraries were built with iRepertoire HTBI primers and CDR3-region Arm-PCR. TCRdb re-derived calls from the multiplex PCR reads in MiXCR, one entry per CDR3 protein. The sample carries about 560,000 distinct CDR3 sequences, 15% to 20% recorded once. The same sample was also used in a study of T cells in Graves' hyperthyroidism and ophthalmopathy.

The sequenced sample was peripheral blood mononuclear cells (PBMCs), obtained at new diagnosis, from a patient treated with antithyroid drugs. The source is a man younger than 35 with Graves disease.

There are many counts of this clonotype. J is TRBJ2-7 and V is TRBV5-1; the D gene could be TRBD1 or TRBD2 (5 bases each). Germline V lookup: CDR1 SGHRS, CDR2 YFSETQ. CDR3 length: 16 residues. V was pared by 5 bases and J by 3 bases, with 21 bases between. The CDR3 reads CASRMVYRGRIYEQYF. The CDR3 region has the DNA TGCGCCAGCAGAATGGTGTATAGGGGACGGATCTACGAGCAGTACTTC.

This clonotype has only a few counts. The V gene is TRBV29-1, the J gene TRBJ1-1; D gene ambiguous. Germline V lookup: CDR1 SQVTM, CDR2 ANQGSEA. The CDR3 has 11 residues. Trimming removed 7 bases at V and 0 bases at J, with 6 bases between. The CDR3 sequence is CSGTVNTEAFF. CDR3 coding DNA: TGCAGCGGGACCGTGAACACTGAAGCTTTCTTT.

In this sample, this clonotype turned up a few times. The V and J genes are TRBV28 and TRBJ2-1; 14 nucleotides match TRBD2. Germline V CDR1 and CDR2: MDHEN, SYDVKM. This CDR3 comprises 21 residues. V was pared by 7 bases and J by 1 base, with 18 bases of the junction left unmatched. CDR3 nucleotides: TGTGCCAGCACCTCTCCTTGGGGGGGACTAGCGGGAGCCGATTCCTACAATGAGCAGTTCTTC. Its protein is CASTSPWGGLAGADSYNEQFF.

The V call is TRBV20-1, the J call TRBJ2-1; tentative D call: TRBD2 (6 bases). CDR1 and CDR2 from the germline V gene are DFQATT and SNEGSKA (reference sequence). V gave up 3 bases and J gave up 8 bases, with 20 bases separating them. CDR3 length equals 15 residues. In DNA form, the CDR3 reads TGCAGTGCTAGGGAAACTAGCCGGATTTGGGATGAGCAGTTCTTC. This translates into CSARETSRIWDEQFF.

This clonotype has a count of ten or more. The chain joins TRBV7-8 to TRBJ2-3, with TRBD2 matching over 7 bases. The CDR3 has 14 residues. Germline V gene sequence: CDR1 SGHVS, CDR2 FQNEAQ. Trimming cost V 7 bases and J 1 base; bases outside gene matches: 5. This CDR3 is CASKAGLGTDTQYF. The DNA of the CDR3 is TGTGCCAGCAAAGCGGGATTGGGCACAGATACGCAGTATTTT.

Points on this clonotype: At one end, the junction sequence differs from germline, possibly due to a read error. V usage is TRBV6-2 or TRBV6-3 and J usage is TRBJ2-2, with D hard to call. The germline V gene encodes CDR1 MNHEY and CDR2 SVGEGT. CDR3 length equals 15 residues. CDR3 loop: CTSSYSRRPTGELFF. The CDR3 nucleotides read TGTACCAGCAGTTACTCCCGACGGCCTACCGGGGAGCTGTTTTTT.

This clonotype was recorded at least ten times. The chain links TRBV30 to TRBJ2-5; no firm D call. The germline V gene encodes CDR1 GTSNPN and CDR2 SVGIG (reference sequence). The CDR3 is made up of 13 amino acids. V was clipped by 0 bases and J by 5 bases, with 10 bases between them. Here the CDR3 DNA reads TGTGCCTGGAGTGTACGGAGCTGGGAGACCCAGTACTTC. It specifies CAWSVRSWETQYF.

Many counts were recorded for this clonotype. The chain links TRBV9 to TRBJ1-1; D not resolved. With 4 bases removed from V and 1 base from J, the gap between germline ends came to 20 bases. Germline V CDR1 and CDR2: SGDLS, YYNGEE. The CDR3 is made up of 17 amino acids. CDR3 sequence (DNA): TGTGCCAGCAGCTCTCGTAAGGGTGACCCCAGGAACACTGAAGCTTTCTTT. Its protein product is CASSSRKGDPRNTEAFF.

This clonotype has just a few counts. A junction boundary mismatches the germline segment, possibly from a read error. This chain's CDR3 is CSGRDKSF. The DNA for the CDR3 is TGCAGTGGACGAGACAAGAGCTTC. V and J are TRBV20-1 and TRBJ1-2, with D uncertain. Germline V gene data show CDR1 as DFQATT and CDR2 as SNEGSKA (reference sequence). This CDR3 is built from 8 residues.

This clonotype occurred many times. This rearrangement joins TRBV2 to TRBJ2-1; possibly TRBD1 for D (5 bases). The CDR3 contains 12 residues. Trimming removed 4 bases at V and 5 bases at J, with 6 bases between. Germline lookup yields CDR1 SNHLY and CDR2 FYNNEI. CDR3 sequence: CASSGQNNEQFF. As DNA, the CDR3 is TGTGCCAGCAGTGGACAGAACAATGAGCAGTTCTTC.

In its sample, this clonotype was seen many times. V gene TRBV20-1 combines with J gene TRBJ2-3, with a possible D match to TRBD2 (5 bases). The ends were cut back, 3 bases at V and 6 bases at J, with 13 bases in the middle. The germline CDR1 and CDR2 sequences are DFQATT and SNEGSKA (reference sequence). CDR3 size: 13 residues. The CDR3 sequence is CSASVSGFDTQYF. In nucleotides, the CDR3 is TGCAGTGCTAGTGTAAGCGGTTTCGATACGCAGTATTTT.

The chain is built from TRBV5-1 and TRBJ2-2, with D hard to call. The CDR3 spans 14 residues. CDR1 and CDR2 (germline): SGHRS, YFSETQ. Deletions cut 8 bases from V and 3 bases from J, with 14 bases between. The CDR3, as DNA: TGCGCCAGTAATTCAGGTTCCTACACCGGGGAGCTGTTTTTT. Residues: CASNSGSYTGELFF.

This clonotype was seen a few times. The genes are TRBV19 and TRBJ1-1; D perhaps matches TRBD1 (6 bases). The V end lost 9 bases, the J end lost 6 bases, and 23 bases lay between the germline ends. This CDR3 region has 15 residues. Germline loops: CDR1 LNHDA, CDR2 SQIVND (reference sequence). The CDR3, as DNA: TGTGCCAGACACCCTACCGGGGGGGGCGGTCCTGAAGCTTTCTTT. Its protein is CARHPTGGGGPEAFF.

The V and J genes are TRBV5-1 and TRBJ1-4, with D possibly matching TRBD1 (6 bases). The V and J ends lost 0 bases and 8 bases respectively, with 8 bases between them. CDR1 and CDR2 (germline): SGHRS, YFSETQ. CDR3 length equals 13 residues. CDR3 region: CASSLEGTEKLFF. In DNA form, the CDR3 reads TGCGCCAGCAGCTTGGAGGGGACAGAAAAACTGTTTTTT.